This TCR beta chain is drawn from a study of blood T cell repertoires in COVID-19. Germline V gene lookup returns CDR1 SGHTA and CDR2 FQGTGA. The CDR3 consists of 13 residues. Trimming pared 5 bases from V and 1 base from J, leaving 8 bases between. This clone appeared a single time. This could be a read error, since a much larger clone is one nucleotide away. The data were produced by immunoSEQ multiplex PCR, yet TCRdb's version contains in-frame clones alone and is incomplete. The data contain about 350,000 clones, roughly 87% of them singletons. J is TRBJ1-1 and V is TRBV7-3; possible D gene TRBD1, 6 bases. This sequence was found in a woman in her 30s who had recovered from COVID-19. The sample comprised PBMCs or T cells enriched from blood (not recorded which). The CDR3 sequence is CASSRGQNTEAFF. CDR3 bases: TGTGCCAGCAGCCGGGGACAGAACACTGAAGCTTTCTTT.